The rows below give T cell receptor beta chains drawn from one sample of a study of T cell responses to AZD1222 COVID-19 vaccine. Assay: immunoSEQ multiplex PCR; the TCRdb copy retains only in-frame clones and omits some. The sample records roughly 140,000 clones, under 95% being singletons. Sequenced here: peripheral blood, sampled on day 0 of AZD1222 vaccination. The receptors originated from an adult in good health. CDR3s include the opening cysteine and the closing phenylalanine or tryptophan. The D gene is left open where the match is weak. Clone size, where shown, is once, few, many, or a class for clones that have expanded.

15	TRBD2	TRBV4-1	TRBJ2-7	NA	CASSQDGGRLYEQYF	TGCGCCAGCAGCCAAGACGGCGGGAGACTTTACGAGCAGTACTTC
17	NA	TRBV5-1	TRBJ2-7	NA	CASSLEVPLSGTPKEYF	TGCGCCAGCAGCTTGGAAGTTCCGTTGTCCGGGACACCAAAGGAGTACTTC
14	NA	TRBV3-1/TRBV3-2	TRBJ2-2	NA	CASSQASSPGELFF	TGTGCCAGCAGCCAAGCTAGTTCGCCCGGGGAGCTGTTTTTT
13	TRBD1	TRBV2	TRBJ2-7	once	CASSRGPSGEQYF	TGTGCCAGCAGTAGGGGGCCGAGCGGCGAGCAGTACTTC
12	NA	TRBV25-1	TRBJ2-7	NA	CASSPWRDEQYF	TGTGCCAGCAGCCCATGGAGGGACGAGCAGTACTTC
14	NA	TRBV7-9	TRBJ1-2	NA	CASSSQAEVYGYTF	TGTGCCAGCAGCTCACAGGCAGAAGTCTATGGCTACACCTTC
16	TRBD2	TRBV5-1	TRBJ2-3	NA	CASSGGGLAGTDTQYF	TGCGCCAGCAGCGGTGGTGGGCTAGCGGGCACAGATACGCAGTATTTT
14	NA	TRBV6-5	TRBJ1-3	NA	CASSSTGLGNTIYF	TGTGCCAGCAGCTCGACAGGACTTGGAAACACCATATATTTT
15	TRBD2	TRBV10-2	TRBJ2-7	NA	CASTPTSGGTYEQYF	TGCGCCAGCACCCCGACTAGCGGGGGAACCTACGAGCAGTACTTC
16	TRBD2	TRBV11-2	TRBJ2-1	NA	CASSLGREVQYNEQFF	TGTGCCAGCAGCTTAGGGCGGGAGGTTCAATACAATGAGCAGTTCTTC
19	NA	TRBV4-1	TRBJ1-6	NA	CASSQGLGAVRAYNSPLHF	TGCGCCAGCAGCCAAGGCCTGGGGGCCGTTAGGGCCTATAATTCACCCCTCCACTTT
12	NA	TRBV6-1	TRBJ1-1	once	CASNKSTREAFF	TGTGCCAGCAATAAATCGACGAGAGAAGCTTTCTTT
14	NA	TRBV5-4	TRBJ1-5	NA	CASSSDPLGQPQHF	TGTGCCAGCAGCTCGGACCCACTTGGTCAGCCCCAGCATTTT
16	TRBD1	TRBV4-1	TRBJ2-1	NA	CASSQDSGQGIDEQFF	TGCGCCAGCAGCCAAGACTCGGGACAGGGGATCGATGAGCAGTTCTTC
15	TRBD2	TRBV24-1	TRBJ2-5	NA	CATSDPTSAGETQYF	TGTGCCACCAGTGACCCGACTAGCGCTGGGGAGACCCAGTACTTC
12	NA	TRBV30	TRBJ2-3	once	CAWSDLTDTQYF	TGTGCCTGGAGCGACCTCACAGATACGCAGTATTTT
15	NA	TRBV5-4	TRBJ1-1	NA	CASSSYRERGTEAFF	TGTGCCAGCAGCTCCTACAGGGAGCGAGGCACTGAAGCTTTCTTT
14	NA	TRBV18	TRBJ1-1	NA	CASSLGGRNTEAFF	TGTGCCAGCTCCCTGGGCGGACGGAACACTGAAGCTTTCTTT
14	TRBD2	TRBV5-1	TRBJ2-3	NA	CASSTAGVSDTQYF	TGCGCCAGCAGCACAGCGGGAGTATCAGATACGCAGTATTTT
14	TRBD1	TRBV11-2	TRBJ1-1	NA	CASSLTGVGTEAFF	TGTGCCAGCAGCTTGACAGGGGTTGGAACTGAAGCTTTCTTT
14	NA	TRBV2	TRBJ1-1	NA	CASAWIQGDTEAFF	TGTGCCAGCGCCTGGATCCAAGGGGACACTGAAGCTTTCTTT
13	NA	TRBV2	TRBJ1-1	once	CASRYREDTEAFF	TGTGCCAGCAGGTACAGGGAGGACACTGAAGCTTTCTTT
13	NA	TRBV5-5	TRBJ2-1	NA	CASSQSSYNEQFF	TGTGCCAGCAGCCAAAGCTCCTACAATGAGCAGTTCTTC